The TCR beta chain under discussion was sequenced for a study of cytomegalovirus exposure and HLA in healthy donors. General study findings and limits: A prior analysis recorded that most TCR beta V segments were productive about 87% or about 30% of the time. It was confirmed in vitro that three of the CMV-associated chains were specific for CMV antigens.

The PCR made use of 60 Vbeta and 13 Jbeta primers. Some clones are missing from TCRdb's copy, which holds only in-frame ones; the method was immunoSEQ multiplex PCR. Here the sample spans more than 150,000 clones, about 85% being singletons. This clone was counted only a few times. Its antigen remains unknown. V lost 1 base to trimming and J lost 0 bases, with 8 bases between them. This CDR3 comprises 15 residues. The germline V gene has CDR1 SGHKS and CDR2 YYEKEE (reference sequence). The clonotype was recovered from a woman younger than 30 in good health and CMV-seronegative. The chain links TRBV5-5 to TRBJ1-5; no clear D. Sequencing input: PBMCs. CDR3 DNA sequence: TGTGCCAGCAGCTTGCGAGAAAATAGCAATCAGCCCCAGCATTTT. This sequence encodes CASSLRENSNQPQHF.